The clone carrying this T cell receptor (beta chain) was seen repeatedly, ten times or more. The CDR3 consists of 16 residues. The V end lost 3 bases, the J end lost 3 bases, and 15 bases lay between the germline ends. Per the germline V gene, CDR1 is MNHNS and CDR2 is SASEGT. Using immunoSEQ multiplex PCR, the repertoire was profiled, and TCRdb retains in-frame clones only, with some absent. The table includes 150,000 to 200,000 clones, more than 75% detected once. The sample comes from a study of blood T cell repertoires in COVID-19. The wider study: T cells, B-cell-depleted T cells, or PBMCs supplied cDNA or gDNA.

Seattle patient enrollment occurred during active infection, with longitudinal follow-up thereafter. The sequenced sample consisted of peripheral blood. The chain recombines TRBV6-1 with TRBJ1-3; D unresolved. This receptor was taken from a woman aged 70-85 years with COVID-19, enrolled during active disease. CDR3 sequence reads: CASSDRRGGGGNTIYF. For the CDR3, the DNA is TGTGCCAGCAGTGATCGCCGGGGTGGCGGTGGAAACACCATATATTTT.